The clone carrying this T cell receptor beta chain showed up many times. Its antigen is unknown. This sample was taken from a study of response to subunit inactivated influenza vaccine. Study results and limitations: The authors suggested that few new T cells are recruited per seasonal influenza vaccination.

The CDR3 has 17 residues. Germline-derived CDR1 and CDR2 are SEHNR and FQNEAQ (reference sequence). Trimming took 1 base from V and 3 from J; bases not matched to a gene: 11. In TCRdb, the RT-PCR reads were re-called with MiXCR into one record per CDR3 protein. The sample includes a few hundred thousand distinct CDR3 sequences, 21% of them seen just once. The clonotype was recovered from a man aged 50 to 69 who received an inactivated influenza vaccine. The chain uses TRBV7-9 and TRBJ1-1; 7 bases agree with TRBD1. The input for sequencing was PBMCs from blood, taken 21 months after vaccination. The CDR3 spells CASSLDRTGQYYTEAFF. Here the CDR3 DNA reads TGTGCCAGCAGCTTAGACCGGACAGGCCAGTACTACACTGAAGCTTTCTTT.